The 16 T cell receptor beta chains below were found in one sample sequenced in a study of CD8 T cells in ankylosing spondylitis (dated 2017 in TCRdb). The method was 5' RACE. The reads were generated on an Illumina HiSeq 2500. The public sequencing data were trimmed at Q25 with fastp and processed into clonotypes with MiXCR by TCRdb, which kept only in-frame beta chains. For every CDR3 protein sequence, its rows merge into one entry that carries the most common genes and DNA. The table for this sample lists some 240,000 distinct CDR3 sequences; roughly 8.6% of them were counted only once. Of the sample, 6.8% falls within the top ten clones. Sequenced: blood, either unsorted or a sorted T cell fraction (not recorded which). The receptors derive from a male donor with ankylosing spondylitis or in good health (not recorded which).

This clonotype was detected many times. The chain combines TRBV7-2 with TRBJ1-5, with D tentatively TRBD1 (5 bases). This CDR3 has 13 amino acids. Germline CDR1 and CDR2: SGHTA and FQGNSA. Trimming shortened V by 4 bases and J by 7 bases, and 11 bases separated the two germline ends. CDR3 loop: CASSSGRGQPQHF. The CDR3 coding sequence is TGTGCCAGCAGCTCAGGGAGGGGACAGCCCCAGCATTTT.

The chain couples TRBV7-9 to TRBJ2-7; TRBD2 matches at 9 bases. In germline, CDR1 is SEHNR, CDR2 FQNEAQ (reference sequence). Losses at the gene ends were 0 bases for V and 5 bases for J; bases not matched to a gene: 2. The CDR3 loop spans 14 amino acids. CDR3 nucleotide sequence: TGTGCCAGCAGCTTAGCGTCTAGCGGGGACGAGCAGTACTTC. It translates to CASSLASSGDEQYF.

Ten or more counts support this clonotype. V gene TRBV7-9 combines with J gene TRBJ1-3; D call uncertain. The CDR3 runs 16 residues. Trimming shortened V by 1 base and J by 0 bases, and 10 bases separated the two germline ends. Looked up from germline, CDR1 is SEHNR and CDR2 is FQNEAQ (reference sequence). This CDR3 is CASSLEKGYSGNTIYF. CDR3 DNA: TGTGCCAGCAGCTTAGAAAAGGGTTACTCTGGAAACACCATATATTTT.

This clonotype was counted at least ten times. The chain carries TRBV20-1 and TRBJ2-3, with 8 bases fitting TRBD1. With V trimmed by 1 base and J by 5 bases, 5 bases remained unmatched. Germline CDR1 reads DFQATT; CDR2 reads SNEGSKA (reference sequence). CDR3 size: 14 residues. The chain's CDR3 is CSARGRGRLDTQYF. The DNA of the CDR3 is TGCAGTGCTAGAGGCAGGGGGCGCTTAGATACGCAGTATTTT.

This clonotype was counted ten times or more. The chain employs TRBV20-1 and TRBJ2-1; a possible D gene is TRBD2 (6 bases). Trimming stripped 0 bases from V and 4 bases from J, with 19 bases between. The CDR3 length is 17 residues. Germline assignment: CDR1 DFQATT and CDR2 SNEGSKA (reference sequence). The CDR3 coding sequence is TGCAGTGCTAGAGAGGAGTTCGGGACTTCACCATACAATGAGCAGTTCTTC. Its translation: CSAREEFGTSPYNEQFF.

This clonotype has more than one count but fewer than ten. CDR3 nucleotide sequence: TGTGCCAGCAGCTTGAAGGGACCCGACAATGAGCAGTTCTTC. Translated, it gives CASSLKGPDNEQFF. The rearrangement links TRBV7-9 to TRBJ2-1; the D gene could be TRBD1 or TRBD2 (5 bases each). V was shortened by 3 bases and J by 5 bases, with 11 bases between the two germline ends. The CDR3 runs to 14 residues. CDR1 and CDR2 (germline): SEHNR, FQNEAQ (reference sequence).

This clonotype appeared many times. This chain links TRBV11-1 with TRBJ2-5; D remains ambiguous. The V end was cut by 8 bases, the J end by 2 bases, with 12 bases between. Germline loops: CDR1 SGHAT, CDR2 FQDESV (reference sequence). The CDR3 consists of 13 residues. CDR3 DNA sequence: TGTGCCAGCGGACCCGAAACACAAGAGACCCAGTACTTC. Its translation is CASGPETQETQYF.

Ten or more counts support this clonotype. This chain joins TRBV29-1 and TRBJ2-5; D may correspond to TRBD1 or TRBD2 (5 bases each). Trimming removed 6 bases at V and 5 bases at J, with 16 bases between. Germline V gene data show CDR1 as SQVTM and CDR2 as ANQGSEA. The CDR3 loop spans 13 amino acids. CDR3: CSVPRGFGETQYF. CDR3 DNA sequence: TGCAGCGTCCCTCGGGGCTTCGGGGAGACCCAGTACTTC.

V usage is TRBV20-1 and J usage is TRBJ2-3; the match to TRBD2 covers 7 bases. This CDR3 is 16 amino acids long. After removal of 0 bases from V and 0 bases from J, the junction contained 6 bases not matched to a gene. Germline V gene lookup returns CDR1 DFQATT and CDR2 SNEGSKA (reference sequence). The CDR3 is CSARDWGGLSTDTQYF. The CDR3 DNA reads TGCAGTGCTAGAGATTGGGGAGGGCTAAGCACAGATACGCAGTATTTT.

The sample holds many counts of this clonotype. The chain uses TRBV10-3 and TRBJ2-1; 7 nucleotides match TRBD2. Per the germline V gene, CDR1 is ENHRY and CDR2 is SYGVKD. V was pared by 4 bases and J by 6 bases, with 9 bases of the junction left unmatched. The CDR3 covers 15 residues. The CDR3 is CAISAKGGEINEQFF. The DNA of the CDR3 is TGTGCCATCAGTGCCAAGGGAGGGGAGATCAATGAGCAGTTCTTC.

This clonotype was counted between two and nine times. This chain joins TRBV5-1 and TRBJ2-7; D is unresolved. Looked up from germline, CDR1 is SGHRS and CDR2 is YFSETQ. V was cut by 1 base and J by 6 bases, with 8 bases left in between. This CDR3 is built from 12 residues. CDR3 sequence: CASSLMGSEQYF. The CDR3 DNA sequence: TGCGCCAGCAGCTTGATGGGTTCCGAGCAGTACTTC.

This clonotype was detected many times. The chain recombines TRBV20-1 with TRBJ1-1; D call uncertain. V dropped 3 bases and J dropped 4 bases, with 15 bases sitting between them. Per germline, CDR1 DFQATT and CDR2 SNEGSKA (reference sequence). The CDR3 loop spans 14 amino acids. The CDR3 region has the DNA TGCAGTGCTAGTGAGACTCTGAGGGTCACTGAAGCTTTCTTT. Amino acids: CSASETLRVTEAFF.

This clonotype has ten or more counts. This chain uses TRBV7-9 with TRBJ1-1, with D possibly being TRBD1 (5 bases). The germline V gene has CDR1 SEHNR and CDR2 FQNEAQ (reference sequence). The CDR3 is made up of 15 amino acids. The V and J ends lost 2 bases and 1 base respectively, with 11 bases between them. The CDR3 DNA is TGTGCCAGCAGCTTATGGGCGGGGGAGAACACTGAAGCTTTCTTT. Translation gives CASSLWAGENTEAFF. Complete variable domain (other parts from reference TRBV7-9 and TRBJ1-1): DTGVSQNPRHKITKRGQNVTFRCDPISEHNRLYWYRQTLGQGPEFLTYFQNEAQLEKSRLLSDRFSAERPKGSFSTLEIQRTEQGDSAMYLCASSLWAGENTEAFFGQGTRLTVV.

At least ten counts were recorded for this clonotype. The V and J genes are TRBV25-1 and TRBJ2-1, with 7 bases matching TRBD2. V lost 1 base and J lost 2; bases outside the gene matches: 5. The CDR3 consists of 16 residues. Looked up from germline, CDR1 is MGHDK and CDR2 is SYGVNS. The DNA of the CDR3 is TGTGCCAGCAGTGAATTTGGGGGGGAGACCTACAATGAGCAGTTCTTC. Translating it yields CASSEFGGETYNEQFF.

The chain uses TRBV25-1 and TRBJ2-5, with D possibly being TRBD2 (6 bases). The V and J ends lost 6 bases and 5 bases respectively, with 16 bases between them. This CDR3 has 14 amino acids. CDR1 is MGHDK, CDR2 SYGVNS, per germline. The CDR3 DNA reads as TGTGCCAGCAGAGGAGGGTTGGGTAGGGAGACCCAGTACTTC. It encodes CASRGGLGRETQYF.

This clonotype showed up many times. An end of the junction does not agree with germline; a read error may underlie this. This sequence joins TRBV20-1 and TRBJ2-7; no firm D call. Germline V gene sequence: CDR1 DFQATT, CDR2 SNEGSKA (reference sequence). CDR3 length equals 13 residues. The CDR3 region has the DNA TGCAGTGCTAGAACCTCCGGGCCTCCGGAGCTGTACTTC. It yields the protein CSARTSGPPELYF.